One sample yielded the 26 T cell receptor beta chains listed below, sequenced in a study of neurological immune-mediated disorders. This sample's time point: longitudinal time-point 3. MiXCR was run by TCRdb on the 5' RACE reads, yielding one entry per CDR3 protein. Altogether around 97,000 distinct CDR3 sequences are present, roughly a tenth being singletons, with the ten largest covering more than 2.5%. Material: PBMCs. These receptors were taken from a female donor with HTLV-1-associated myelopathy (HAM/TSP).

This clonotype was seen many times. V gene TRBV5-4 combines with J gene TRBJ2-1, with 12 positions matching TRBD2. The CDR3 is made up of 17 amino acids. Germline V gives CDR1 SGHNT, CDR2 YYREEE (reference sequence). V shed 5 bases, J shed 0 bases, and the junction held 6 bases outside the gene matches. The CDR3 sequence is CASRRGLAGSSYNEQFF. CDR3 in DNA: TGTGCCAGCAGGCGTGGACTAGCGGGGAGCTCCTACAATGAGCAGTTCTTC. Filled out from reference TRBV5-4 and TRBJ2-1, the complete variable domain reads ETGVTQSPTHLIKTRGQQVTLRCSSQSGHNTVSWYQQALGQGPQFIFQYYREEENGRGNFPPRFSGLQFPNYSSELNVNALELDDSALYLCASRRGLAGSSYNEQFFGPGTRLTVL.

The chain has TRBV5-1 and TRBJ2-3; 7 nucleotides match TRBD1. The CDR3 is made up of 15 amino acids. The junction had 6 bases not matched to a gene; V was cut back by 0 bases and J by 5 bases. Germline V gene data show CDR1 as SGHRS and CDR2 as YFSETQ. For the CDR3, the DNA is TGCGCCAGCAGCTTGGGGCAGGGGGTCGGAGATACGCAGTATTTT. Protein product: CASSLGQGVGDTQYF.

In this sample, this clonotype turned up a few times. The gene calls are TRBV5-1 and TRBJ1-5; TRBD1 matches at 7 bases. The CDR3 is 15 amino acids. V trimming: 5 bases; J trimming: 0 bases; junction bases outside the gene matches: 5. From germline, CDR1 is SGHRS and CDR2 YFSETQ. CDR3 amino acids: CASRATGNSNQPQHF. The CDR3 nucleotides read TGCGCCAGCAGGGCGACAGGGAATAGCAATCAGCCCCAGCATTTT.

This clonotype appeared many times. The CDR3 sequence is CSAKTGSAYEQYF. CDR3 bases: TGCAGTGCTAAGACAGGGTCCGCCTACGAGCAGTACTTC. The chain has TRBV20-1 and TRBJ2-7; 7 nucleotides line up with TRBD1. The CDR3 sequence is 13 residues long. Germline V CDR1 and CDR2: DFQATT, SNEGSKA (reference sequence). With V trimmed by 4 bases and J by 2 bases, 5 bases remained unmatched.

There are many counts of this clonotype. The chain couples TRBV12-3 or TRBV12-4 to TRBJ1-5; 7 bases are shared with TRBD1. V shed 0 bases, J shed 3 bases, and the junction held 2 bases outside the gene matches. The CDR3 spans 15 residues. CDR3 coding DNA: TGTGCCAGCAGTTTAGCCGACAGGGCCAATCAGCCCCAGCATTTT. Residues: CASSLADRANQPQHF.

In nucleotides, the CDR3 is TGTGCCAGCAGCCAAGGGTGGGGGACAGGGAGTAAGCAGTTCTTC. Its protein product is CASSQGWGTGSKQFF. The J gene is TRBJ2-1, the V gene TRBV3-1; 9 nucleotides match TRBD1. Trimming at V came to 1 base and at J to 11 bases, leaving 9 bases not matched to a gene. CDR1 and CDR2 from the germline V gene are LGHDT and YNNKEL (reference sequence). The CDR3 is 15 amino acids.

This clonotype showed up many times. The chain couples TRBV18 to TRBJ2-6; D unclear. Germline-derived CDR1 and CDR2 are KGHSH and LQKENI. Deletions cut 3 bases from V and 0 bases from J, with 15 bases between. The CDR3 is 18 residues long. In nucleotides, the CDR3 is TGTGCCAGCTCACCGATACCGGGCCTGGGCTCTGGGGCCAACGTCCTGACTTTC. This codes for CASSPIPGLGSGANVLTF.

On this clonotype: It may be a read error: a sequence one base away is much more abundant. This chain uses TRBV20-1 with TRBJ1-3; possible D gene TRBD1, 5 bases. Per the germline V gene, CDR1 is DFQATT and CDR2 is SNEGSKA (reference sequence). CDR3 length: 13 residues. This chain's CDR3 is CIVLDRSGNTIYF. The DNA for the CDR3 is TGCATTGTACTAGACAGATCTGGAAACACCATATATTTT.

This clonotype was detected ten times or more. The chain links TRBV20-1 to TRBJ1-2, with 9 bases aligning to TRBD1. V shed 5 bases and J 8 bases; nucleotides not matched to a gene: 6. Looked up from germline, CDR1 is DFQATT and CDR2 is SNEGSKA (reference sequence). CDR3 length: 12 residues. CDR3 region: CSALTGGGGYTF. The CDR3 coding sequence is TGCAGTGCTTTAACAGGGGGCGGCGGCTACACCTTC.

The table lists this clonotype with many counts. The CDR3: CSAPTGDEKLFF. The CDR3 nucleotides read TGCAGTGCGCCGACAGGGGATGAAAAACTGTTTTTT. V usage is TRBV20-1 and J usage is TRBJ1-4, with 8 bases fitting TRBD1. After removal of 6 bases from V and 6 bases from J, the junction contained 3 bases not matched to a gene. The CDR3 is 12 amino acids. CDR1 and CDR2 from the germline V gene are DFQATT and SNEGSKA (reference sequence).

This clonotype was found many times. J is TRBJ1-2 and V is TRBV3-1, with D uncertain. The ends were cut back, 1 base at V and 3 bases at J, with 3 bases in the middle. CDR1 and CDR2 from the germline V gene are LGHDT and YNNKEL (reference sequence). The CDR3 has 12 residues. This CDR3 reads CASSQGDYGYTF. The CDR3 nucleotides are TGTGCCAGCAGCCAAGGGGACTATGGCTACACCTTC.

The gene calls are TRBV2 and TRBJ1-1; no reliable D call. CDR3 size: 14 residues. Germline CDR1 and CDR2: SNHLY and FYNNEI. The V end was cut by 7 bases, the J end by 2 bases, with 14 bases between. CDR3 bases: TGTGCCAGCAATGTACGAGGGATTAACACTGAAGCTTTCTTT. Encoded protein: CASNVRGINTEAFF.

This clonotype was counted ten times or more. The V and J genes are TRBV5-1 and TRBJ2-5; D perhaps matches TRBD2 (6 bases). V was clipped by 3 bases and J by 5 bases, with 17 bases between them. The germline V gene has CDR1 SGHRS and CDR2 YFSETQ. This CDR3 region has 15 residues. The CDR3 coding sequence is TGCGCCAGCAGCTCCGGGACTCCGGGGTTGGAGACCCAGTACTTC. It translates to CASSSGTPGLETQYF.

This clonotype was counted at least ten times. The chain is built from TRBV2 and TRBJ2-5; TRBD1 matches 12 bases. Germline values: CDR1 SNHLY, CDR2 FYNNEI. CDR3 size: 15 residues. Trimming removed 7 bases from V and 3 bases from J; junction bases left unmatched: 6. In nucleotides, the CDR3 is TGTGCCAGCACTGAGGGACAGGGGGCGGAAGAGACCCAGTACTTC. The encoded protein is CASTEGQGAEETQYF.

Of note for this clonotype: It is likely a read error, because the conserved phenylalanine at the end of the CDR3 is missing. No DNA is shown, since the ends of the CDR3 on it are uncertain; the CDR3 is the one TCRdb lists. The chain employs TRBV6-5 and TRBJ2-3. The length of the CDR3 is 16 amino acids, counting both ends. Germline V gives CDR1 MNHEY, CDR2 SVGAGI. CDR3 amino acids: CASSYRGGASTDTQNL.

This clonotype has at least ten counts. The CDR3 DNA reads as TGTGCCAGCAGGACCTTGCCGGGACACCGAACCGGGGAGCTGTTTTTT. This codes for CASRTLPGHRTGELFF. The chain joins TRBV2 to TRBJ2-2; D possibly corresponds to TRBD1 (6 bases). The CDR3 has 16 amino acids. CDR1 is SNHLY and CDR2 is FYNNEI in the germline V gene. V lost 6 bases and J lost 5, with 19 bases in between.

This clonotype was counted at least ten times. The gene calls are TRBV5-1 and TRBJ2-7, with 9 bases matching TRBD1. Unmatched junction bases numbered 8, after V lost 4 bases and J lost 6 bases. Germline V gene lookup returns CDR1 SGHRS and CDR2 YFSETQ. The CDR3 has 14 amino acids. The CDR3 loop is CASSPTGGRLEQYF. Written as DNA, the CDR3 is TGCGCCAGCAGCCCGACAGGGGGTCGTCTCGAGCAGTACTTC.

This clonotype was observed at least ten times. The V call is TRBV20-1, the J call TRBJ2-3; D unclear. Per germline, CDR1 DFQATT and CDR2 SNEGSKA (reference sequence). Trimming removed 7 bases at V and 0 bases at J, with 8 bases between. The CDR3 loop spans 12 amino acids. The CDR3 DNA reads TGCAGTGTCCTTGAGAGCACAGATACGCAGTATTTT. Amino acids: CSVLESTDTQYF.

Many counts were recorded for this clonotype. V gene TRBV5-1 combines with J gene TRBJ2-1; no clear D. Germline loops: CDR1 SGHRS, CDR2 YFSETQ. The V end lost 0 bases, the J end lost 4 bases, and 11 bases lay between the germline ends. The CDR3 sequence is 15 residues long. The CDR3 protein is CASSLARAQYNEQFF. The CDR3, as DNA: TGCGCCAGCAGCTTGGCACGGGCCCAATACAATGAGCAGTTCTTC.

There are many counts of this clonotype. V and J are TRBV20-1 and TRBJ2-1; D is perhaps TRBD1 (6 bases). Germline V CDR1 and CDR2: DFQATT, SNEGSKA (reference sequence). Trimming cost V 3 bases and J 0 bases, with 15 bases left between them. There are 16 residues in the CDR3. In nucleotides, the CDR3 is TGCAGTGCTAGCAGGGGCGGGTATATCTCCTACAATGAGCAGTTCTTC. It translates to CSASRGGYISYNEQFF.

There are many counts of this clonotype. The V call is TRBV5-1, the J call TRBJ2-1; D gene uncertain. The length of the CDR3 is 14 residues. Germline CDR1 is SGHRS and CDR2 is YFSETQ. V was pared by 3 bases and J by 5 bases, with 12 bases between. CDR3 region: CASSWTTGNNEQFF. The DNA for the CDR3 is TGCGCCAGCAGCTGGACGACTGGAAACAATGAGCAGTTCTTC.

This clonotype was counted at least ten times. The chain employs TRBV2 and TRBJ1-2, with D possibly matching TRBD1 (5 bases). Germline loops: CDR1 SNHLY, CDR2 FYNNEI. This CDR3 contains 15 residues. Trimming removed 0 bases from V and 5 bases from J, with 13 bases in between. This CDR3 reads CASSEARQGVYGYTF. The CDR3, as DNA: TGTGCCAGCAGTGAAGCGCGGCAGGGTGTTTATGGCTACACCTTC. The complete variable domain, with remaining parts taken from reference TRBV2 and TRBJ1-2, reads EPEVTQTPSHQVTQMGQEVILRCVPISNHLYFYWYRQILGQKVEFLVSFYNNEISEKSEIFDDQFSVERPDGSNFTLKIRSTKLEDSAMYFCASSEARQGVYGYTFGSGTRLTVV.

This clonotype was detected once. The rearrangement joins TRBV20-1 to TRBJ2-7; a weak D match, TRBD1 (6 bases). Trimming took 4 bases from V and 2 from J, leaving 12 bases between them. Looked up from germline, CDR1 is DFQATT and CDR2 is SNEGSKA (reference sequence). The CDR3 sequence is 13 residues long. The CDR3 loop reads CSAKKGGAYEQYF. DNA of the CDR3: TGCAGTGCTAAGAAAGGGGGTGCCTACGAGCAGTACTTC.

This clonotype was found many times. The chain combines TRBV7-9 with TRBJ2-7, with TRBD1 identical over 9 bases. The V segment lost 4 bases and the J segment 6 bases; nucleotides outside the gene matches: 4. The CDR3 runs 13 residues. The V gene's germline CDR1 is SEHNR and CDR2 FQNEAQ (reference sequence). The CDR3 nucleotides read TGTGCCAGCAGCTACCGACAGGGGGGCGAGCAGTACTTC. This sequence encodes CASSYRQGGEQYF.

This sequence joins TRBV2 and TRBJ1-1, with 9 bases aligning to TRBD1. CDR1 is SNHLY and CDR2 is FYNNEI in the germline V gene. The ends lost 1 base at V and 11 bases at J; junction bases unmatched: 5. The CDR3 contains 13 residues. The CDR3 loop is CASSEGGQGWAFF. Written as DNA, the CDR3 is TGTGCCAGCAGTGAAGGGGGACAGGGATGGGCTTTCTTT.

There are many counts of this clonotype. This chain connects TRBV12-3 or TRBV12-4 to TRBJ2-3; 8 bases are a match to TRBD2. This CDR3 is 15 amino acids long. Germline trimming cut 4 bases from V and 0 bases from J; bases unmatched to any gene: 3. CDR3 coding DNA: TGTGCCAGCAGTTCATTAGCGGGGAGCACAGATACGCAGTATTTT. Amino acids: CASSSLAGSTDTQYF.